Reported below is one TCR beta chain. The antigen is unknown. These data originate in a study of cytomegalovirus exposure and HLA in healthy donors. Study context: Within an early data release were tens of millions of unique TCRs drawn from HLA-typed donors.

Broader study findings: Investigators reported fewer than 200 TCR beta chains as tied to cytomegalovirus. TCR beta sequences numbering fewer than 20,000 were associated with HLA alleles at 0.05 false discovery rate in a later analysis. The authors later linked a missense DCLRE1C variant to TCR beta V- and J-gene trimming.

The CDR3 contains 18 residues. Germline CDR1 is SGHTA and CDR2 is FQGNSA. The V gene end was trimmed by 3 bases and the J gene end by 4 bases; junction bases not matched to a gene: 15. The PCR used 60 Vbeta and 13 Jbeta primers. TCRdb's table, derived via immunoSEQ multiplex PCR, lists solely in-frame clones and lacks some. The sample has some 65,000 clones, about 73% seen once. The chain combines TRBV7-2 with TRBJ2-3; 8 bases match TRBD2. The origin of this receptor is a woman aged 25 to 39 in good health and CMV-seronegative. The sequenced sample consisted of PBMCs. CDR3 region: CASSFLFGGARSADTQYF. In nucleotides, the CDR3 is TGTGCCAGCAGCTTTCTTTTCGGGGGGGCCCGAAGTGCAGATACGCAGTATTTT.